Listed below are T cell receptor beta chains from one sample, sequenced in a study of blood T cells in healthy people across ages. MiXCR was run by TCRdb on the 5' RACE reads, yielding one entry per CDR3 protein. The sample includes more than 1.4 million distinct CDR3 sequences, around 39% seen only once; the top ten take 7% to 9%. The sequencing sample was made of blood. The source is a woman younger than 30 in good health. The CDR3 runs from the conserved cysteine through the conserved F or W. The D gene is left open where the match is weak. Rows give clone size only sometimes, using once, few, many, or a class for an expanded clone.

clone_size,d_call,j_call,v_call,cdr3_length,cdr3_aa,cdr3_nt
few,TRBD2,TRBJ2-1,TRBV6-1,16,CASRRAGLSSYNEQFF,TGTGCCAGCAGGCGAGCGGGGCTGAGCTCCTACAATGAGCAGTTCTTC
few,NA,TRBJ1-2,TRBV29-1,12,CSVTQENYGYTF,TGCAGCGTGACACAGGAGAACTATGGCTACACCTTC
once,TRBD2,TRBJ2-5,TRBV20-1,13,CSAKTSGGSEQYF,TGCAGTGCGAAGACTAGCGGGGGTTCGGAGCAGTACTTC
few,NA,TRBJ1-5,TRBV9,17,CASSPGVGTASNQPQHF,TGTGCCAGCAGCCCAGGGGTTGGGACGGCTAGCAATCAGCCCCAGCATTTT
NA,NA,TRBJ2-7,TRBV15,14,CATSRDRGGDEQYF,TGTGCCACCAGCAGAGATAGGGGCGGCGACGAGCAGTACTTC
NA,NA,TRBJ2-7,TRBV11-2,15,CASSLRLNSYNEQYF,TGTGCCAGCAGCTTAAGGCTGAACTCCTACAATGAGCAGTACTTC
NA,NA,TRBJ2-1,TRBV14,17,CASSHSRIGKGLNEQFF,TGTGCCAGCAGCCACTCCCGGATCGGGAAGGGGTTGAATGAGCAGTTCTTC
NA,NA,TRBJ2-7,TRBV5-1,15,CASSFARTGSYEQYF,TGCGCCAGCAGCTTTGCTCGGACGGGTTCCTACGAGCAGTACTTC
few,TRBD2,TRBJ2-4,TRBV4-1,21,CASSQEATGLAGGPTKNIQYF,TGCGCCAGCAGCCAAGAAGCGACGGGACTAGCGGGGGGGCCAACCAAAAACATTCAGTACTTC
NA,NA,TRBJ2-7,TRBV4-2,15,CASSQADGLSYEQYF,TGTGCCAGCAGCCAAGCCGACGGTTTATCCTACGAGCAGTACTTC
few,TRBD2,TRBJ2-1,TRBV20-1,14,CSARSGGLYNEQFF,TGCAGTGCTAGGAGCGGGGGTCTTTACAATGAGCAGTTCTTC
NA,NA,TRBJ2-3,TRBV6-5,15,CASSLIGGNTDTQYF,TGTGCCAGCAGCCTCATAGGTGGAAACACAGATACGCAGTATTTT
few,TRBD2,TRBJ2-7,TRBV5-1,17,CASSLAVLAGDSYEQYF,TGCGCCAGCAGCTTGGCCGTTTTAGCGGGGGACTCCTACGAGCAGTACTTC
few,NA,TRBJ2-7,TRBV20-1,15,CSARDSPQGTYEQYF,TGCAGTGCTAGAGATTCCCCCCAGGGAACCTACGAGCAGTACTTC
many,NA,TRBJ2-3,TRBV7-2,12,CASSLWADTQYF,TGTGCCAGCAGCTTATGGGCGGATACGCAGTATTTT
NA,TRBD1,TRBJ2-5,TRBV20-1,13,CSATRQGQETQYF,TGCAGTGCTACCCGACAGGGGCAAGAGACCCAGTACTTC
few,TRBD2,TRBJ2-5,TRBV20-1,20,CSAREGVLGPRDYQKETQYF,TGCAGTGCTAGAGAGGGTGTATTAGGGCCCCGGGACTACCAAAAAGAGACCCAGTACTTC
NA,NA,TRBJ1-2,TRBV20-1,12,CSASVGSYGYTF,TGCAGTGCTAGTGTGGGGAGCTATGGCTACACCTTC
NA,NA,TRBJ1-2,TRBV2,14,CASSEAGWGSGYTF,TGTGCCAGCAGTGAAGCCGGCTGGGGATCTGGCTACACCTTC
few,TRBD2,TRBJ2-3,TRBV5-1,16,CACSLFGTSASDTQYF,TGCGCCTGCAGCTTGTTTGGGACTAGCGCATCAGATACGCAGTATTTT
NA,NA,TRBJ2-1,TRBV6-5,15,CASRGLGGGPSEQFF,TGTGCCAGCAGGGGCCTAGGGGGAGGGCCATCCGAGCAGTTCTTC
NA,TRBD1,TRBJ1-2,TRBV5-6,13,CASRPRGRSGYTF,TGTGCCAGCAGACCCAGGGGGCGAAGTGGCTACACCTTC
once,TRBD2,TRBJ2-3,TRBV7-3,16,CASSQTGGGVTDTQYF,TGTGCCAGCAGCCAAACTGGGGGGGGGGTCACAGATACGCAGTATTTT
once,TRBD1,TRBJ1-1,TRBV6-2/TRBV6-3,15,CASSYQDRGNTEAFF,TGTGCCAGCAGTTACCAGGACAGGGGGAACACTGAAGCTTTCTTT
few,NA,TRBJ1-6,TRBV7-2,16,CASSLHGRLTNSPLHF,TGTGCCAGCAGCTTACACGGACGACTAACTAATTCACCCCTCCACTTT
few,NA,TRBJ2-1,TRBV4-2,13,CASSQDPVREQFF,TGTGCCAGCAGCCAAGATCCGGTTCGGGAGCAGTTCTTC
NA,NA,TRBJ2-1,TRBV5-6,16,CASSPRGQGSYNEQFF,TGTGCCAGCAGTCCTCGTGGGCAGGGCTCCTACAATGAGCAGTTCTTC